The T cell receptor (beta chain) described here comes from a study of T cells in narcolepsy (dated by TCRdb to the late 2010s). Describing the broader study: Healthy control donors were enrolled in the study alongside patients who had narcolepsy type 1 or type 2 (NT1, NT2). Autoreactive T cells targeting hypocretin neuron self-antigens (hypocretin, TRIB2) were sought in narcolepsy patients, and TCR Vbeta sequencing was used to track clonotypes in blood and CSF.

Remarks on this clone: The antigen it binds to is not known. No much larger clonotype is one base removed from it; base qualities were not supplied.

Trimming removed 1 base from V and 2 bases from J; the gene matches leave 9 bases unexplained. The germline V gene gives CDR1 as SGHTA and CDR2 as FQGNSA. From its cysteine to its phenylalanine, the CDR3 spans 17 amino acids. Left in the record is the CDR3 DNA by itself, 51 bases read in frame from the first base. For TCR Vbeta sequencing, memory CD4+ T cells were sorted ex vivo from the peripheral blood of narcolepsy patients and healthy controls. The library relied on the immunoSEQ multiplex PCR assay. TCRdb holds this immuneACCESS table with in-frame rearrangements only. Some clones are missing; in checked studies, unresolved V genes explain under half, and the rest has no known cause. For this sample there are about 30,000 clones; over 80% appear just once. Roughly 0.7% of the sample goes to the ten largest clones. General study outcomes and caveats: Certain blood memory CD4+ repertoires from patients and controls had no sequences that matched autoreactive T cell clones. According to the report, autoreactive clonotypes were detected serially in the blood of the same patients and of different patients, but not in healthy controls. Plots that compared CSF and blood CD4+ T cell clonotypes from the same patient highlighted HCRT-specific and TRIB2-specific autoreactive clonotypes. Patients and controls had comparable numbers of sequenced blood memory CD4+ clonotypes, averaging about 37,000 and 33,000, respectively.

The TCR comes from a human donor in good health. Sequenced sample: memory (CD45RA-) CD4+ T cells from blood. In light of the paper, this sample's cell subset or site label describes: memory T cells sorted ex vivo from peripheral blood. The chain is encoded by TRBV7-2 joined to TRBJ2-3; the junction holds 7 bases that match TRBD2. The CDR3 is CASSLGVSGGNTDTQYF. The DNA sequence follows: TGTGCCAGCAGCTTAGGAGTGTCGGGGGGAAACACAGATACGCAGTATTTT.